These 14 T cell receptor beta chains originate from one sample sequenced in a study of T cell clonality in common variable immunodeficiency. Study findings and constraints: Reportedly, TCR beta sequences from common variable immunodeficiency showed fewer deletions and N-nucleotide insertions.

These TCRs are of unknown antigen specificity. Libraries were prepared by immunoSEQ multiplex PCR; TCRdb keeps only in-frame clonotypes and omits some of them. The sample is made up of 25,000 to 30,000 clones, none counted only once. Material for sequencing was peripheral blood mononuclear cells. The origin of the receptors is a human donor with common variable immunodeficiency.

A note on this clone: The CDR3 is cut off 3 residues early in the read; its end comes from the germline J gene. This chain uses TRBV6-1 with TRBJ2-2; D might be TRBD2 (6 bases). CDR1 and CDR2 (germline): MNHNS, SASEGT. Trimming removed 1 base at V and 0 bases at J, with 9 bases between. This CDR3 has 16 amino acids. Partial CDR3 DNA: TGTGCCAGCAGTGAAGGGGCGGGGACGAACACCGGGGAG. Protein sequence: CASSEGAGTNTGE. The whole CDR3 sequence reads CASSEGAGTNTGELFF.

This clone was detected ten times or more. Partial CDR3 DNA: TGTGCCAGCTCACCACGGGGAACTAGCGGGAGGGCCGTCTACAATGAG. Translated, it gives CASSPRGTSGRAVYNE. The whole CDR3 reads CASSPRGTSGRAVYNEQFF. V and J are TRBV18 and TRBJ2-1; 13 bases agree with TRBD2. With the read ending 3 residues before the CDR3 end, the germline J gene is used to fill in that end. Germline lookup yields CDR1 KGHSH and CDR2 LQKENI. The CDR3 loop spans 19 amino acids. V dropped 1 base and J dropped 3; count of bases not matched to a gene: 9.

This clone appeared many times. With the read ending 3 residues before the CDR3 end, the germline J gene is used to fill in that end. This sequence joins TRBV7-2 and TRBJ2-3; the D gene could be TRBD1 or TRBD2 (6 bases each). There are 15 residues in the CDR3. V was clipped by 2 bases and J by 5 bases, with 14 bases between them. Germline V lookup: CDR1 SGHTA, CDR2 FQGNSA. CDR3 in amino acids: CASSLRLRGGDTQYF. CDR3 DNA, as far as it was read: TGTGCCAGCAGCTTACGGCTCAGGGGAGGAGATACG.

This clone was picked up a small number of times. The sequence runs out 3 residues before the end of the CDR3; the remainder is reconstructed from the germline J gene. This rearrangement joins TRBV19 to TRBJ1-1; 9 bases are a match to TRBD1. Germline trimming cut 4 bases from V and 3 bases from J; bases unmatched to any gene: 6. CDR3 size: 15 residues. Germline-derived CDR1 and CDR2 are LNHDA and SQIVND (reference sequence). The DNA read from the CDR3 is TGTGCCAGTAGTACCTCCGACAGGGGGGACACTGAA. This codes for CASSTSDRGDTE. The full-length CDR3 reads as CASSTSDRGDTEAFF.

This clone was seen at least ten times. The junction departs from the called germline gene at one end, perhaps through a read error. The DNA ends 3 residues before the CDR3 does, and the rest of the CDR3 is filled in from the germline J gene. The chain links TRBV4-1 to TRBJ2-3, with TRBD2 matching 14 bases. Germline lookup yields CDR1 MGHRA and CDR2 YSYEKL. The CDR3 consists of 15 residues. CDR3 DNA, as far as it was read: TGCGCCAGCAGTCAAGGGACTAGCGGGAGAGTTACG. Amino acid sequence: CASSQGTSGRVT. The full CDR3 protein is CASSQGTSGRVTQYF.

This clone was picked up many times. Read data end 3 residues before the CDR3 end; the end is taken from the germline J gene. V usage is TRBV6-2 or TRBV6-3 and J usage is TRBJ2-1, with no clear D. V was clipped by 5 bases and J by 2 bases, with 7 bases between them. The germline gives CDR1 MNHEY, CDR2 SVGEGT. The CDR3 sequence is 13 residues long. Incomplete CDR3 DNA: TGTGCCAGCAGTGCGGTTACCTACAATGAG. It translates to CASSAVTYNE. The complete CDR3 reads CASSAVTYNEQFF.

Concerning this clone: The read finishes 3 residues shy of the CDR3 end, and the germline J gene is used to complete it. J is TRBJ2-5 and V is TRBV11-2; possibly TRBD1 for D (5 bases). The CDR3 has 13 residues. V was shortened by 1 base and J by 5 bases, with 8 bases between the two germline ends. Per germline, CDR1 SGHAT and CDR2 FQNNGV. CDR3: CASSLAGSETQYF. CDR3 bases read: TGTGCCAGCAGCTTAGCAGGGTCCGAGACC.

This clone was seen at least ten times. The read gets to within 3 residues of the CDR3 end, and the germline J gene fills in the rest. The chain links TRBV24-1 to TRBJ2-5, with TRBD1 as a possible D gene (5 bases). The length of the CDR3 is 18 residues. V gave up 3 bases and J gave up 4 bases, with 23 bases separating them. Germline V gene sequence: CDR1 KGHDR, CDR2 SFDVKD. The chain's CDR3 is CATSDPGQGEATRETQYF. The sequenced CDR3 bases are TGTGCCACCAGTGATCCCGGGCAGGGCGAGGCTACCAGAGAGACC.

This clone has more than one count but fewer than ten. The read terminates 3 residues ahead of where the CDR3 ends, so the germline J gene completes it. The chain has TRBV5-4 and TRBJ2-1, with 16 bases that match TRBD2. Germline lookup yields CDR1 SGHNT and CDR2 YYREEE (reference sequence). CDR3 size: 15 residues. The junction had 2 bases not matched to a gene; V was cut back by 5 bases and J by 6 bases. CDR3 in amino acids: CASSGTSGRANEQFF. CDR3 bases read: TGTGCCAGCAGTGGGACTAGCGGGAGGGCCAATGAG.

Many counts were recorded for this clone. With the read ending 3 residues before the CDR3 end, the germline J gene is used to fill in that end. The V gene is TRBV20-1, the J gene TRBJ1-1, with D tentatively TRBD1 (6 bases). The germline V gene has CDR1 DFQATT and CDR2 SNEGSKA (reference sequence). The CDR3 is 12 amino acids. V was trimmed by 5 bases and J by 2 bases, leaving 9 bases between them. The CDR3 DNA, read in part, is TGCAGTGCTCCGGACAGCAACACTGAA. This sequence encodes CSAPDSNTE. The full CDR3 sequence reads CSAPDSNTEAFF.

This clone came up many times. From the germline J gene comes the end of the CDR3, since the read stops 3 residues before it. The chain couples TRBV18 to TRBJ2-2; D possibly corresponds to TRBD2 (5 bases). Between the trimmed V and J ends, which lost 9 bases and 4 bases, there was a span of 6 bases. This CDR3 is built from 11 residues. Per germline, CDR1 KGHSH and CDR2 LQKENI. The CDR3 sequence is CASRGTGELFF. CDR3 DNA (partial): TGTGCCAGTCGGGGCACCGGGGAG.

This clone was seen ten or more times. The DNA ends 3 residues before the CDR3 does, and the rest of the CDR3 is filled in from the germline J gene. The chain couples TRBV29-1 to TRBJ2-5; TRBD1 matches 9 bases. Losses at the gene ends were 6 bases for V and 1 base for J; bases not matched to a gene: 3. The CDR3 has 13 amino acids. The germline gives CDR1 SQVTM, CDR2 ANQGSEA. The CDR3 here is CSVRQGGQETQYF. Incomplete CDR3 DNA: TGCAGCGTGAGACAGGGGGGCCAAGAGACC.

This clone has a handful of counts. The DNA ends 3 residues before the CDR3 does, and the rest of the CDR3 is filled in from the germline J gene. The chain uses TRBV5-4 and TRBJ2-7; the match to TRBD2 covers 7 bases. CDR3 size: 15 residues. The germline CDR1 and CDR2 sequences are SGHNT and YYREEE (reference sequence). V shed 5 bases and J 2 bases; nucleotides not matched to a gene: 10. The CDR3 sequence is CASRGTSDSAYEQYF. The sequenced part of the CDR3 DNA is TGTGCCAGCAGGGGTACTAGCGACTCAGCCTACGAG.

This clone came up a few times. From the germline J gene comes the end of the CDR3, since the read stops 3 residues before it. The V call is TRBV10-3, the J call TRBJ2-7, with 9 positions matching TRBD2. This CDR3 is built from 16 residues. V was clipped by 4 bases and J by 3 bases; unmatched bases: 10. CDR1 and CDR2 from the germline V gene are ENHRY and SYGVKD. The chain's CDR3 is CAISGLEAGGGYEQYF. The CDR3 DNA, read in part, is TGTGCCATCAGTGGATTAGAAGCGGGAGGAGGCTACGAG.